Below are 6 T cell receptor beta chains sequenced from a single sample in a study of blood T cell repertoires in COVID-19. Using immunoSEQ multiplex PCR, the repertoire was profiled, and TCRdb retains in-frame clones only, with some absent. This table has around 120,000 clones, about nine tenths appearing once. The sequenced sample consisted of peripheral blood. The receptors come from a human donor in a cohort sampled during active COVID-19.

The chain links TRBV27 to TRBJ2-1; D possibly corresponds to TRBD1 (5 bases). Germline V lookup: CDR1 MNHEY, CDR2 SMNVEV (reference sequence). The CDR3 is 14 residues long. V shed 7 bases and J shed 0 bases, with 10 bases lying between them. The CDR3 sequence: CASTRRGSYNEQFF. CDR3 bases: TGTGCCAGCACCCGAAGGGGCTCCTACAATGAGCAGTTCTTC.

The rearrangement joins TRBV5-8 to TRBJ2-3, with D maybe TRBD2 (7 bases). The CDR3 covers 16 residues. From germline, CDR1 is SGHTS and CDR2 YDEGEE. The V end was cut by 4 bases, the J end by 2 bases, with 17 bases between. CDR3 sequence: CASSNEGGSHTDTQYF. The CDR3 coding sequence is TGTGCCAGCAGCAACGAGGGGGGGAGTCACACAGATACGCAGTATTTT.

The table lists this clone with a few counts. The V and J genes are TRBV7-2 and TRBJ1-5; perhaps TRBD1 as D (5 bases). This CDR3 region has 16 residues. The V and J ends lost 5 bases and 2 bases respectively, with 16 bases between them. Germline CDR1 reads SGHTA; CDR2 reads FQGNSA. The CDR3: CASSLNVGRGNQPQHF. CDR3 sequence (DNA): TGTGCCAGCAGCCTGAATGTGGGGCGTGGCAATCAGCCCCAGCATTTT. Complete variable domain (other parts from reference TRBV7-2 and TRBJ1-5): GAGVSQSPSNKVTEKGKDVELRCDPISGHTALYWYRQSLGQGLEFLIYFQGNSAPDKSGLPSDRFSAERTGGSVSTLTIQRTQQEDSAVYLCASSLNVGRGNQPQHFGDGTRLSIL.

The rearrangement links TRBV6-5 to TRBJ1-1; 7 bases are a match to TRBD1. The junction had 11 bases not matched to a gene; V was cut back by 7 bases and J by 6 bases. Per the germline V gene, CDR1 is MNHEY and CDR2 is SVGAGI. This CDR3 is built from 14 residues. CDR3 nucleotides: TGTGCCAGCACTTGGGGACAGCTGTCCGCTGAAGCTTTCTTT. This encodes CASTWGQLSAEAFF.

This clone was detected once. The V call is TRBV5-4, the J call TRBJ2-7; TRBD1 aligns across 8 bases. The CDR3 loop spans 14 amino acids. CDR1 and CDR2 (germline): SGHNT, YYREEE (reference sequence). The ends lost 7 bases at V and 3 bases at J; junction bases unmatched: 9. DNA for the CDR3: TGTGCCAGCGGAGAGACAGGGGTCAGCTACGAGCAGTACTTC. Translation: CASGETGVSYEQYF.

The CDR3 loop is CASSLLAGASGELFF. The DNA of the CDR3 is TGTGCCAGCAGTTTACTAGCGGGAGCGAGCGGGGAGCTGTTTTTT. This chain connects TRBV28 to TRBJ2-2; 10 bases align to TRBD2. Trimming took 2 bases from V and 7 from J; bases not matched to a gene: 4. The CDR3 has 15 amino acids. Germline CDR1 is MDHEN and CDR2 is SYDVKM.